Shown below are 3 T cell receptor beta chains from a single sample sequenced in a study of blood T cell repertoires in COVID-19. The protocol was immunoSEQ multiplex PCR, while the TCRdb copy is restricted to in-frame clones and leaves out a portion. The top ten clones hold less than 6% of a sample with roughly 330,000 clones, 80% to 90% of them seen once. The sample comprised PBMCs or T cells enriched from blood (not recorded which). The receptors come from a woman in her 30s who had recovered from COVID-19.

J is TRBJ2-1 and V is TRBV7-3, with TRBD2 matching over 8 bases. V trimming: 5 bases; J trimming: 7 bases; junction bases outside the gene matches: 10. The length of the CDR3 is 15 residues. Per the germline V gene, CDR1 is SGHTA and CDR2 is FQGTGA. DNA of the CDR3: TGTGCCAGCAGCCTATCTGGACTAGCCGGTAATGAGCAGTTCTTC. It encodes CASSLSGLAGNEQFF.

J is TRBJ2-2 and V is TRBV5-4; 11 bases fit TRBD2. This CDR3 has 16 residues. V shed 4 bases and J 1 base; nucleotides not matched to a gene: 3. CDR1 SGHNT and CDR2 YYREEE come from the germline V gene (reference sequence). The CDR3 sequence: CASSAGLAGNTGELFF. The CDR3 DNA follows: TGTGCCAGCAGCGCCGGACTAGCGGGGAACACCGGGGAGCTGTTTTTT.

This chain links TRBV6-4 with TRBJ1-2; D call uncertain. This CDR3 has 14 amino acids. Trimming shortened V by 4 bases and J by 3 bases, and 12 bases separated the two germline ends. The germline V gene has CDR1 MRHNA and CDR2 SNTAGT. CDR3 amino acids: CASSAISSHYGYTF. CDR3 in DNA: TGTGCCAGCAGTGCCATTAGCAGCCACTATGGCTACACCTTC.